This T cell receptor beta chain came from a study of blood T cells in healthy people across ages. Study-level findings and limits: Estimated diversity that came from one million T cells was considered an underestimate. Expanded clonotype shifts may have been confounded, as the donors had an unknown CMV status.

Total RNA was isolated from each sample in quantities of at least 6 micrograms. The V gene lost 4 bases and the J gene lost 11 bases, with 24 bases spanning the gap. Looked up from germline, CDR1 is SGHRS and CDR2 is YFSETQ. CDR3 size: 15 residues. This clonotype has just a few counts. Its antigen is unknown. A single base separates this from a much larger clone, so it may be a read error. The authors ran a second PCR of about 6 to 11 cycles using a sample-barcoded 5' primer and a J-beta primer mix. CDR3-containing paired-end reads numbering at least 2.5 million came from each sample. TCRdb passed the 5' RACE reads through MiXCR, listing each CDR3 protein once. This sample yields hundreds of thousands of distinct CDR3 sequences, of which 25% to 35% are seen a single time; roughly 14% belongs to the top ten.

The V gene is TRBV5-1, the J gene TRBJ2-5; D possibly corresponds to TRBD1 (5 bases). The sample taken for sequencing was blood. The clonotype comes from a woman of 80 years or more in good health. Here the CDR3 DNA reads TGCGCCAGCAGCCCCAAAGTGGGGCTCGCCAATGAGCAGTACTTC. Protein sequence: CASSPKVGLANEQYF.